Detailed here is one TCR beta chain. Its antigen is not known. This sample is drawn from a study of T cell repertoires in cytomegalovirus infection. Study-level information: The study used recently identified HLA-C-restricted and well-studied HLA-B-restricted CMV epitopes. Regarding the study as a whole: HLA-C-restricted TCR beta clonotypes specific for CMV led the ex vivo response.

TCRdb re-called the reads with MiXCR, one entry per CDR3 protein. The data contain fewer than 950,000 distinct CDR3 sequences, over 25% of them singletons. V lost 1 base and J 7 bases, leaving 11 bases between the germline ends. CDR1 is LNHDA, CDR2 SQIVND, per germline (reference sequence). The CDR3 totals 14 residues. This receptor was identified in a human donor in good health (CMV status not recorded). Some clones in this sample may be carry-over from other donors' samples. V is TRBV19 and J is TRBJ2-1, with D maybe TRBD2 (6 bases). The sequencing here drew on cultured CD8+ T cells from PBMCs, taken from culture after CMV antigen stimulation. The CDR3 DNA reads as TGTGCCAGTAGTATAGTGGCAGGGAGGAATGAGCAGTTCTTC. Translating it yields CASSIVAGRNEQFF.